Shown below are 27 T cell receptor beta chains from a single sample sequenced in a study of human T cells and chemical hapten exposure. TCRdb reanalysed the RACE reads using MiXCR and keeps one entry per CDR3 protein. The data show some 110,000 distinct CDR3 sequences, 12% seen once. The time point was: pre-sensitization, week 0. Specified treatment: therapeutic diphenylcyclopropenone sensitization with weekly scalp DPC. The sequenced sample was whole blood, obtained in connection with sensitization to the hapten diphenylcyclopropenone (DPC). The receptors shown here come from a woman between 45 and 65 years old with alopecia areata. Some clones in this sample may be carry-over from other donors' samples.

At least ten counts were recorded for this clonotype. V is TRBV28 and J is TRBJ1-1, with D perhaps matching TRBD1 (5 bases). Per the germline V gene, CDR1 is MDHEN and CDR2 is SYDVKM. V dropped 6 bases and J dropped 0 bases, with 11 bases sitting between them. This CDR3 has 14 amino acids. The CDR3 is CASRAGPLNTEAFF. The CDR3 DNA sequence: TGTGCCAGCAGGGCGGGACCACTGAACACTGAAGCTTTCTTT.

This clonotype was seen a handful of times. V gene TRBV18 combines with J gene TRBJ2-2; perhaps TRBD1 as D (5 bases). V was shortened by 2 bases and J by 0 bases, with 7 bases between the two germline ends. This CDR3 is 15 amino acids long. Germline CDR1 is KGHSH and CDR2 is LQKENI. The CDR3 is CASSPRTPNTGELFF. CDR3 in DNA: TGTGCCAGCTCACCAAGGACACCGAACACCGGGGAGCTGTTTTTT.

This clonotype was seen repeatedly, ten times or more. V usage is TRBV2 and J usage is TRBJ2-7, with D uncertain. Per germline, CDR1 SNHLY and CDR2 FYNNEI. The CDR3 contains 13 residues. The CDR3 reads CAKGGISSYEQYF. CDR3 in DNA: TGTGCTAAGGGCGGAATTAGCTCCTACGAGCAGTACTTC.

The CDR3 DNA is TGTGCCAGCTCACCGGCCAGGTTCTTTGCTGGAAACACCATATATTTT. Its protein is CASSPARFFAGNTIYF. V gene TRBV18 combines with J gene TRBJ1-3; no firm D call. Germline CDR1 KGHSH, CDR2 LQKENI. There are 16 residues in the CDR3. Trimming took off 3 bases at V and 2 bases at J, with 14 bases between the two ends.

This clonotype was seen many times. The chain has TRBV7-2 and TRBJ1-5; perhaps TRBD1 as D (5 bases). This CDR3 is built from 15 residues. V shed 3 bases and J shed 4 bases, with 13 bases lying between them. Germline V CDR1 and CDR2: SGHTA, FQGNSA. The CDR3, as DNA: TGTGCCAGCAGCTTGGGGGGGATCTCGAATCAGCCCCAGCATTTT. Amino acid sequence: CASSLGGISNQPQHF.

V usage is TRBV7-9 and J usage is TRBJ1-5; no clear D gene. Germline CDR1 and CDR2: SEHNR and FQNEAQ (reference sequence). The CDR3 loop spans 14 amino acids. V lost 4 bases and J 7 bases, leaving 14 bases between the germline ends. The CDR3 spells CASSWRERQQPQHF. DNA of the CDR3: TGTGCCAGCAGCTGGAGGGAGCGCCAACAGCCCCAGCATTTT.

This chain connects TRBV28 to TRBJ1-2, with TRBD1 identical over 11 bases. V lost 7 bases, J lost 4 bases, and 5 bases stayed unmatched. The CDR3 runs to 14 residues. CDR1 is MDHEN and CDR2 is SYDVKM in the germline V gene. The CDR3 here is CASIRGQGGYGYTF. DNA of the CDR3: TGTGCCAGCATCCGGGGACAGGGGGGCTATGGCTACACCTTC.

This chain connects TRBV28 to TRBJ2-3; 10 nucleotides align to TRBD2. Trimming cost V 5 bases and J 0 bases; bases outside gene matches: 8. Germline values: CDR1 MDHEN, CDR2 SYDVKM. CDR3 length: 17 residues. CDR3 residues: CASSLAGADSSTDTQYF. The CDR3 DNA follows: TGTGCCAGCAGTCTAGCGGGGGCGGATTCTAGCACAGATACGCAGTATTTT.

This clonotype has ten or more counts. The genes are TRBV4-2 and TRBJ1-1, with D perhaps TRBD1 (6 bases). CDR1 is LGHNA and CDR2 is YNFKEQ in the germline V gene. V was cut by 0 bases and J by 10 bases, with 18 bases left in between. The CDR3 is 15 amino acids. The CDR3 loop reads CASSQDLGGRPRAFF. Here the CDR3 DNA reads TGTGCCAGCAGCCAAGATTTGGGGGGCCGCCCGCGAGCTTTCTTT.

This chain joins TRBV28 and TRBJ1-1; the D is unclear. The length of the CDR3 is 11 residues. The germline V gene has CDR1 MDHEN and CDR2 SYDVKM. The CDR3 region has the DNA TGTGCAACAGCACAGAACACTGAAGCTTTCTTT. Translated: CATAQNTEAFF.

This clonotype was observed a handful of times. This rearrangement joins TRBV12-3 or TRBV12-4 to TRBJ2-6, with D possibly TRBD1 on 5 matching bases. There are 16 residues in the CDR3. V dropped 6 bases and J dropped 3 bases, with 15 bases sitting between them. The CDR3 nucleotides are TGTGCCAGCAGCCAACATCAGGGTAATGGGGCCAACGTCCTGACTTTC. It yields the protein CASSQHQGNGANVLTF.

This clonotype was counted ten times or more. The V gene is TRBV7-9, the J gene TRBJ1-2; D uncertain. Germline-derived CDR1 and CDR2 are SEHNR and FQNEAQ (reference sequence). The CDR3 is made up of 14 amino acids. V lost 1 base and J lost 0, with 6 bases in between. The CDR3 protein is CASSLVSANYGYTF. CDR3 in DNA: TGTGCCAGCAGCTTAGTCAGTGCTAACTATGGCTACACCTTC.

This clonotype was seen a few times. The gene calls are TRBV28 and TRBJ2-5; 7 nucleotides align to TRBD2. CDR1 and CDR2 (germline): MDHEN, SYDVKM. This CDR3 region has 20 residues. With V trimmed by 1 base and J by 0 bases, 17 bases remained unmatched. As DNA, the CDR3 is TGTGCCAGCAGTTTATCGCGAACACAATGGGCTAGCGGAAACCAAGAGACCCAGTACTTC. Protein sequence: CASSLSRTQWASGNQETQYF.

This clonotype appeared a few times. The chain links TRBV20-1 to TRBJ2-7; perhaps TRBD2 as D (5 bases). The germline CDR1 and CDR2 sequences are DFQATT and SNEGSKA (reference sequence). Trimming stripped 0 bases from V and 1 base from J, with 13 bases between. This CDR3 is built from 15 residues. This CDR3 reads CSARDVARGSYEQYF. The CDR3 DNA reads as TGCAGTGCTAGAGATGTCGCCAGAGGGTCCTACGAGCAGTACTTC.

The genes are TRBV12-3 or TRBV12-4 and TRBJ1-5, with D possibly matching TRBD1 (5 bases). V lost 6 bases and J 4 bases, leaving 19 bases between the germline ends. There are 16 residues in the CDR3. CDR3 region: CASRNQYAQVNQPQHF. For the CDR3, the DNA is TGTGCCAGCAGAAACCAATACGCACAGGTGAATCAGCCCCAGCATTTT.

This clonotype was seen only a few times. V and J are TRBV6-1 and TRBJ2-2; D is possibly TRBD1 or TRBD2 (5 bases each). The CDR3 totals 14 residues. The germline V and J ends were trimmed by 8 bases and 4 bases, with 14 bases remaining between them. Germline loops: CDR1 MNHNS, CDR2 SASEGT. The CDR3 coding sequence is TGTGCCAGCTCCCACGGGGCATTCACCGGGGAGCTGTTTTTT. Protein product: CASSHGAFTGELFF.

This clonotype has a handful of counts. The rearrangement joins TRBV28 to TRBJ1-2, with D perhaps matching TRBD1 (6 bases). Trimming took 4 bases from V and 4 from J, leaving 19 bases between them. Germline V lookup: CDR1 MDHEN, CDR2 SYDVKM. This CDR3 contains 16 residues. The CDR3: CASSSSDSPASYGYTF. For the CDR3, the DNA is TGTGCCAGCAGTTCCTCGGACAGCCCGGCGAGCTATGGCTACACCTTC.

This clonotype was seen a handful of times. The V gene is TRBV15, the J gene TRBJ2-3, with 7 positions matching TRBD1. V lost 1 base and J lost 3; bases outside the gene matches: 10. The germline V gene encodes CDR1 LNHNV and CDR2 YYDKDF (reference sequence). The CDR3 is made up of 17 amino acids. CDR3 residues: CATSRGQGEIRTDTQYF. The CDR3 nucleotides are TGTGCCACCAGCAGAGGGCAGGGGGAGATTAGAACAGATACGCAGTATTTT. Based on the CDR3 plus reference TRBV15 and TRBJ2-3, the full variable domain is DAMVIQNPRYQVTQFGKPVTLSCSQTLNHNVMYWYQQKSSQAPKLLFHYYDKDFNNEADTPDNFQSRRPNTSFCFLDIRSPGLGDTAMYLCATSRGQGEIRTDTQYFGPGTRLTVL.

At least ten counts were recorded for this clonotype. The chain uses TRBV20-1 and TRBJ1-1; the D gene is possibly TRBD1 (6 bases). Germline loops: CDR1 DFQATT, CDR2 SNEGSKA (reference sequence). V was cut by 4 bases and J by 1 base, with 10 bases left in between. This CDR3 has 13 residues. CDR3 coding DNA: TGCAGTGCTACGGGACAAAGGAACACTGAAGCTTTCTTT. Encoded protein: CSATGQRNTEAFF.

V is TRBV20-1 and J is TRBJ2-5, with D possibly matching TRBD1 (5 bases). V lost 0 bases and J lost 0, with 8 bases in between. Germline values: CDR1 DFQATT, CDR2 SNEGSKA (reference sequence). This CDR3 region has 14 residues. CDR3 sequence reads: CSARDSRDQETQYF. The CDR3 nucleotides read TGCAGTGCTAGAGACAGCAGGGACCAAGAGACCCAGTACTTC.

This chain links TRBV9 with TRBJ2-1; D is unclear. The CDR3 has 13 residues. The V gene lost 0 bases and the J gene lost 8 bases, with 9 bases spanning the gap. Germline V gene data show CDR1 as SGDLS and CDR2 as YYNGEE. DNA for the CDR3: TGTGCCAGCAGCGTAGTTAGCTGGGATGAGCAGTTCTTC. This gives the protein CASSVVSWDEQFF.

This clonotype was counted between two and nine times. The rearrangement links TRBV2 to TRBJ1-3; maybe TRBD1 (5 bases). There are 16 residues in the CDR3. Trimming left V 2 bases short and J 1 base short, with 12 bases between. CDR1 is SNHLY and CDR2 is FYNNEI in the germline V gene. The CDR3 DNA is TGTGCCAGCAGTGAATGGGGCGGGACTTCTGGAAACACCATATATTTT. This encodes CASSEWGGTSGNTIYF.

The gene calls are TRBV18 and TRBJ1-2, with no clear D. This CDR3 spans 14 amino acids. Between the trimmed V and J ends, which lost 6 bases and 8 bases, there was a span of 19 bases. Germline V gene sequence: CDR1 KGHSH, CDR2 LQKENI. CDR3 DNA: TGTGCCAGCTCTATCAATAGAGAGATTCAAGGCTACACCTTC. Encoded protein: CASSINREIQGYTF.

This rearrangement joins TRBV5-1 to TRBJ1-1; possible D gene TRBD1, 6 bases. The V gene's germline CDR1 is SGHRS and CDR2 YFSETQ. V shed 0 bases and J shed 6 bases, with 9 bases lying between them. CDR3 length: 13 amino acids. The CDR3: CASSLVSGAEAFF. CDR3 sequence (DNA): TGCGCCAGCAGCTTGGTTTCAGGGGCTGAAGCTTTCTTT.

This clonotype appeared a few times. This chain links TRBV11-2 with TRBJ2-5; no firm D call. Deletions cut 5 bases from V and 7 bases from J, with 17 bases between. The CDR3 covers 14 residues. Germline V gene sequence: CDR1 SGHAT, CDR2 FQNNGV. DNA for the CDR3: TGTGCCAGCAGCCAAAACAACAGATTTGGGACCCAGTACTTC. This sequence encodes CASSQNNRFGTQYF.

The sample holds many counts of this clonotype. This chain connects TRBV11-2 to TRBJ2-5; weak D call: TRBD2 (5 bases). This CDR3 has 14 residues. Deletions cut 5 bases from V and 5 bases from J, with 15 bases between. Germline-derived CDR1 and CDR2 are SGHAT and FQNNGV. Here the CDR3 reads CASSPGLFPETQYF. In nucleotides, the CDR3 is TGTGCCAGCAGCCCCGGACTGTTCCCGGAGACCCAGTACTTC.

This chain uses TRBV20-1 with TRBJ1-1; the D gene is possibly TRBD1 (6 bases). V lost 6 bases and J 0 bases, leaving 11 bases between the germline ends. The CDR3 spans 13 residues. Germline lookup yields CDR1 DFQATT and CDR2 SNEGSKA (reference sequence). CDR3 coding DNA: TGCAGTGCCAGGACAGTCATGAACACTGAAGCTTTCTTT. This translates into CSARTVMNTEAFF.